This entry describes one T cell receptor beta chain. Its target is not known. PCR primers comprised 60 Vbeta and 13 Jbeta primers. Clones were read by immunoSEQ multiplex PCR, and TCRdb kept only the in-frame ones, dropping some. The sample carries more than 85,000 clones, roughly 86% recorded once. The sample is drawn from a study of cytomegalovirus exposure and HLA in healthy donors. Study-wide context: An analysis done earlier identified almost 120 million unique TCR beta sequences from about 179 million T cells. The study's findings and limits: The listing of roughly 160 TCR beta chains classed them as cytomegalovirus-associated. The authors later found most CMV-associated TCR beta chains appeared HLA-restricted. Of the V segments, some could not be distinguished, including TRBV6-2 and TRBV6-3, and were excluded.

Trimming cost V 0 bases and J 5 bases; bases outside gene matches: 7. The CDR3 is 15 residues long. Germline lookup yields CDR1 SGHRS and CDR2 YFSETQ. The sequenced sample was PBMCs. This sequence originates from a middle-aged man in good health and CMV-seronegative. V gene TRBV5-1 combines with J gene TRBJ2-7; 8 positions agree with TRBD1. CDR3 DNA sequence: TGCGCCAGCAGCTTGGGGGCGGGACAGGTGAACGAGCAGTACTTC. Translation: CASSLGAGQVNEQYF.